This T cell receptor (beta chain) was documented in a study of T cells after yellow fever vaccination. The study's findings and limits: A large majority of primary-vaccination clones showed up again after the booster (roughly 95% CD4, around 85% CD8). It was the secondary response that reached its peak faster, day 5 versus 15, but it was weaker.

The CDR3 sequence is 16 residues long. Germline CDR1 and CDR2: MNHNS and SASEGT. Trimming removed 3 bases from V and 9 bases from J, with 18 bases in between. In its sample, this clonotype was seen a few times. Its antigen remains unidentified. The 5'RACE template-switching step produced TCR cDNA and added a universal primer site and UMIs. One entry per CDR3 protein, called by TCRdb with MiXCR from the 5' RACE reads. The sample lists fewer than 450,000 distinct CDR3 sequences; 3% to 4.5% were seen once. This specimen was PBMCs, taken 5 days after the yellow fever booster vaccination. V gene TRBV6-1 combines with J gene TRBJ1-6; D is ambiguous. The receptor was isolated from a man aged 18 to 35 who received the YFV17D yellow fever vaccine. CDR3 loop: CASSERVDPGGSPLHF. In DNA form, the CDR3 reads TGTGCCAGCAGTGAGAGGGTAGACCCAGGCGGTTCACCCCTCCACTTT.